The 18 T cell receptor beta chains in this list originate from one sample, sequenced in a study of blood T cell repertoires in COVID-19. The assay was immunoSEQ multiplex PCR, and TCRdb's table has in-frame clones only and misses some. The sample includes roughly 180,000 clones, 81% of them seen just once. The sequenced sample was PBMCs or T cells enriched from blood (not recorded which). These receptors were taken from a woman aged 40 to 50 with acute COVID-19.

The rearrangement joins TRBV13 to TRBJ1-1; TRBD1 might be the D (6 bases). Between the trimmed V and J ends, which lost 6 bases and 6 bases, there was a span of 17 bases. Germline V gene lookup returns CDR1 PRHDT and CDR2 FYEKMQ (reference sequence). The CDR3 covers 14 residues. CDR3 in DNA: TGTGCCAGCAGTCTAGGGGGGGCGAGCGCTGAAGCTTTCTTT. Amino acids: CASSLGGASAEAFF.

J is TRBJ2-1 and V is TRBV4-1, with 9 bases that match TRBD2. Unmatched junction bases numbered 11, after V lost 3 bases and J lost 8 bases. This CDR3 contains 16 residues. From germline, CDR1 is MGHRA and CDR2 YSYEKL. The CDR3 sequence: CASSHHMGTSKHEQFF. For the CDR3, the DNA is TGCGCCAGCAGCCATCATATGGGGACTAGCAAGCATGAGCAGTTCTTC.

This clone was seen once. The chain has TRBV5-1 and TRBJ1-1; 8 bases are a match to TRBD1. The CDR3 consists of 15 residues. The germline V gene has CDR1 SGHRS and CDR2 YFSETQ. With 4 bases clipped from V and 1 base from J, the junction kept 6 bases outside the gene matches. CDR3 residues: CASSDAQGANTEAFF. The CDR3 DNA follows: TGCGCCAGCAGCGACGCCCAGGGGGCGAACACTGAAGCTTTCTTT.

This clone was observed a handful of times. Written as DNA, the CDR3 is TGTGCCAGCAGCCCGGGACTAGCGGGAGCTTCTAGCACAGATACGCAGTATTTT. Its protein is CASSPGLAGASSTDTQYF. The chain joins TRBV3-1 (or the pseudogene TRBV3-2) to TRBJ2-3, with TRBD2 matching over 14 bases. This CDR3 region has 18 residues. CDR1 LGHDT and CDR2 YNNKEL come from the germline V gene (reference sequence). Trimming removed 4 bases from V and 0 bases from J; junction bases left unmatched: 6.

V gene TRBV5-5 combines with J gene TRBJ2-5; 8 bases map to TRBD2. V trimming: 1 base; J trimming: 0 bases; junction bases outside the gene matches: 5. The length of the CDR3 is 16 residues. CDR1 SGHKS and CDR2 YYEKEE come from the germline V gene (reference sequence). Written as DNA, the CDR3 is TGTGCCAGCAGCTTGTTTCCAGCGGGGGACCAAGAGACCCAGTACTTC. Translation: CASSLFPAGDQETQYF.

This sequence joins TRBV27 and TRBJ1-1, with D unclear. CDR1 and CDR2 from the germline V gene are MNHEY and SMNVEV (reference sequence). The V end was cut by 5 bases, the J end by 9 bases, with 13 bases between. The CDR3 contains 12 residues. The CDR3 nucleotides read TGTGCCAGCAGTACAGCAGGTGCTCAAGCTTTCTTT. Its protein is CASSTAGAQAFF.

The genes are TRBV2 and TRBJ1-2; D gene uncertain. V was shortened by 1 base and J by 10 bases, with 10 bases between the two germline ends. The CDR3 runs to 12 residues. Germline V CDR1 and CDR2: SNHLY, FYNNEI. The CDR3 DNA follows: TGTGCCAGCAGTGAAGGGGCAGCCCACTACACCTTC. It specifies CASSEGAAHYTF.

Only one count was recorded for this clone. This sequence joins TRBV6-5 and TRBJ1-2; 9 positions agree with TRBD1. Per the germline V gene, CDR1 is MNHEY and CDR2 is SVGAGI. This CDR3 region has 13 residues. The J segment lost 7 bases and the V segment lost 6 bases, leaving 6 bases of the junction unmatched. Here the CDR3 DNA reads TGTGCCAGCAGCCCACAGGGGGCGATTGGCTACACCTTC. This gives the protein CASSPQGAIGYTF.

The chain's CDR3 is CASGGKGGTEAFF. For the CDR3, the DNA is TGTGCCAGCGGAGGGAAGGGTGGCACTGAAGCTTTCTTT. This chain connects TRBV6-5 to TRBJ1-1, with D unclear. V was shortened by 8 bases and J by 4 bases, with 14 bases between the two germline ends. This CDR3 is built from 13 residues. Germline V lookup: CDR1 MNHEY, CDR2 SVGAGI.

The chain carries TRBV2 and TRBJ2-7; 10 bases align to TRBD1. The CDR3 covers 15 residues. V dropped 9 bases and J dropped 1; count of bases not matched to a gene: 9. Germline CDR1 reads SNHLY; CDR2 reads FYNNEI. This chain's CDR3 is CASLYRDRGSYEQYF. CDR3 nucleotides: TGTGCCAGTCTTTACCGGGACAGGGGATCCTACGAGCAGTACTTC.

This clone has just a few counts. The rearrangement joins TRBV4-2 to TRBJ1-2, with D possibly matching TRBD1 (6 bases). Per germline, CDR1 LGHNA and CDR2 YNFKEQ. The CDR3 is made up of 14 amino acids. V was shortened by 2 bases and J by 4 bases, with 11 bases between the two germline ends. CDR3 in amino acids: CASSQQVGAYGYTF. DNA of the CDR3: TGTGCCAGCAGCCAACAAGTGGGGGCCTATGGCTACACCTTC.

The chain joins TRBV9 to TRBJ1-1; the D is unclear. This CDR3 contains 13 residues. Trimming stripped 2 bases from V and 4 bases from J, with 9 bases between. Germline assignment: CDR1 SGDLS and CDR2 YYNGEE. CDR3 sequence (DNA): TGTGCCAGCAGCGTGCGCCTTGGCACTGAAGCTTTCTTT. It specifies CASSVRLGTEAFF. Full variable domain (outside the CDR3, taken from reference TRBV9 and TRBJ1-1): DSGVTQTPKHLITATGQRVTLRCSPRSGDLSVYWYQQSLDQGLQFLIQYYNGEERAKGNILERFSAQQFPDLHSELNLSSLELGDSALYFCASSVRLGTEAFFGQGTRLTVV.

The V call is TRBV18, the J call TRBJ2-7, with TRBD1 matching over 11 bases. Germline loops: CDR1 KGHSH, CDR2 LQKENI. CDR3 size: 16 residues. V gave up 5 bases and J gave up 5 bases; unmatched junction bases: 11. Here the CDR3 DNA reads TGTGCCAGCTCATCCACGCGCCAGGACAGGGGGCACGAGCAGTACGTC. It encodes CASSSTRQDRGHEQYV.

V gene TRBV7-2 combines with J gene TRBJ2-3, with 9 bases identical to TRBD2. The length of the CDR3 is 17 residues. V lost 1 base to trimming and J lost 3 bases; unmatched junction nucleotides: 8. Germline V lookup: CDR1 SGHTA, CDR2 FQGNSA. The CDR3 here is CASSLVVGGRGTDTQYF. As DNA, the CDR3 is TGTGCCAGCAGCTTAGTGGTAGGCGGGAGGGGGACAGATACGCAGTATTTT.

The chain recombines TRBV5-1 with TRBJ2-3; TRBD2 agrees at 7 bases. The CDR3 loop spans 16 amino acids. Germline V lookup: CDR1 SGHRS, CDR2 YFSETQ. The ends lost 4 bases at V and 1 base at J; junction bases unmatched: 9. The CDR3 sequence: CASSTPNRGGTDTQYF. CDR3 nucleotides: TGCGCCAGCAGCACCCCTAATCGGGGGGGCACAGATACGCAGTATTTT.

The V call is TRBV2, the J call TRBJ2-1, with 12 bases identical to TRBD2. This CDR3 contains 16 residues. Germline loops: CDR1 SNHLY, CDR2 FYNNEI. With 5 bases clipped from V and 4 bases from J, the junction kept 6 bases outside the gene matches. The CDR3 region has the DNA TGTGCCAGCAGTAAGCTAGCGGGAGGGGCGTACAATGAGCAGTTCTTC. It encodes CASSKLAGGAYNEQFF.

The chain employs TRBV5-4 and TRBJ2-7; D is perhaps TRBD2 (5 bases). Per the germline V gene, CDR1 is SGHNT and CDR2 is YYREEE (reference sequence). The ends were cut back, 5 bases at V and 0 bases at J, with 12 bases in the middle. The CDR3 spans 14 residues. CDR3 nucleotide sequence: TGTGCCAGCAGTGTAGGAGGCCCCTCCTACGAGCAGTACTTC. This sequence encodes CASSVGGPSYEQYF.

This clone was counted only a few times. CDR3 coding DNA: TGTGCCAGCAGCAAAGAGCTTAACACCGGGGAGCTGTTTTTT. Translating it yields CASSKELNTGELFF. The chain uses TRBV7-9 and TRBJ2-2; no clear D gene. CDR1 and CDR2 from the germline V gene are SEHNR and FQNEAQ (reference sequence). The CDR3 covers 14 residues. Trimming removed 5 bases at V and 2 bases at J, with 9 bases between. The full variable domain, completed using reference TRBV7-9 and TRBJ2-2, is DTGVSQNPRHKITKRGQNVTFRCDPISEHNRLYWYRQTLGQGPEFLTYFQNEAQLEKSRLLSDRFSAERPKGSFSTLEIQRTEQGDSAMYLCASSKELNTGELFFGEGSRLTVL.